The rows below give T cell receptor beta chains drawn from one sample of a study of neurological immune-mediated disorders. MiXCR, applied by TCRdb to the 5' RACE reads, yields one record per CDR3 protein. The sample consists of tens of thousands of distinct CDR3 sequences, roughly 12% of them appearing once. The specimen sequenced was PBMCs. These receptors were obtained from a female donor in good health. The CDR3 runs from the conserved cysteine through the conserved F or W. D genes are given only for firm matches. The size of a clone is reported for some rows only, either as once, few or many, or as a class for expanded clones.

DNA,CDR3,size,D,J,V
TGTGCCAGCAGCCCCCACTCTACAGGGTCCTACGAGCAGTACTTC,CASSPHSTGSYEQYF,many,-,TRBJ2-7,TRBV7-2
TGTGCCATCCGACAGGGCGGAAACACTGAAGCTTTCTTT,CAIRQGGNTEAFF,many,TRBD1,TRBJ1-1,TRBV10-3
TGCAGCGTCCGACAGCAATTAAGCCCGGCCGGGGCTGAAGCTTTCTTT,CSVRQQLSPAGAEAFF,many,-,TRBJ1-1,TRBV29-1
TGCGCCAGCAGCTTTGGACAGTCGAAAGAGACCCAGTACTTC,CASSFGQSKETQYF,many,-,TRBJ2-5,TRBV5-1
TGCAGCGTTAGACTAGCGGAAGGCCAAGAGACCCAGTACTTC,CSVRLAEGQETQYF,many,TRBD2,TRBJ2-5,TRBV29-1
TGTGCCAGCAGTTCGAACAGGGTTCGTGGCTACACCTTC,CASSSNRVRGYTF,few,-,TRBJ1-2,TRBV12-3/TRBV12-4
TGTGCCAGCAGCCTGGACAGGGCGGCCAATCAGCCCCAGCATTTT,CASSLDRAANQPQHF,many,TRBD1,TRBJ1-5,TRBV7-9
TGTGCCAGCAGACTCCTCCTAGCGGGAGGGCCCCATGAGCAGTTCTTC,CASRLLLAGGPHEQFF,many,TRBD2,TRBJ2-1,TRBV5-5
TGCGCCAGCAGCCAAGACCGAGGTGGAGAGACCCAGTACTTC,CASSQDRGGETQYF,many,-,TRBJ2-5,TRBV4-1
TGTGCCAGCATAAGTAACCGGGCTGGAAACACCATATATTTT,CASISNRAGNTIYF,medium-sized,-,TRBJ1-3,TRBV7-8
TGCGCCAGCAGTTACACTAGCGGGACCTCCTACGAGCAGTACTTC,CASSYTSGTSYEQYF,-,TRBD2,TRBJ2-7,TRBV5-1
TGCGCCAGCAGCACAGGGTGGAATTCACCCCTCCACTTT,CASSTGWNSPLHF,many,-,TRBJ1-6,TRBV5-1
TGCAGCGCCGGCGAGCAGGCTGGAAACACCATATATTTT,CSAGEQAGNTIYF,many,-,TRBJ1-3,TRBV29-1
TGCAGCTCCGGACTAGCGGGAGTCCACAATGAGCAGTTCTTC,CSSGLAGVHNEQFF,-,TRBD2,TRBJ2-1,TRBV29-1
TGCAGCGTCGTAAGCGGGGGGCCGGATACGCAGTATTTT,CSVVSGGPDTQYF,few,TRBD2,TRBJ2-3,TRBV29-1
TGCGCCAGCAGCCTACTAGCGGGGGCCAAAAACATTCAGTACTTC,CASSLLAGAKNIQYF,many,TRBD2,TRBJ2-4,TRBV5-1
TGCAGTGCTCCCAGAACGCGGGGGACTATCTACAATGAGCAGTTCTTC,CSAPRTRGTIYNEQFF,many,TRBD2,TRBJ2-1,TRBV20-1
TGTGCCAGCAGCTTAGGGGCTCGGGGATCCTACAATGAGCAGTTCTTC,CASSLGARGSYNEQFF,many,-,TRBJ2-1,TRBV7-9
TGCGCCAGCAGCTCGGGCTTCGTAAAAGTTGGGACTCCCTCTGGGGCCAACGTCCTGACTTTC,CASSSGFVKVGTPSGANVLTF,many,-,TRBJ2-6,TRBV5-1
TGCAGTGCTAGAGTTGGGCAGGGGGATTTAGATACGCAGTATTTT,CSARVGQGDLDTQYF,many,TRBD1,TRBJ2-3,TRBV20-1
TGCAGTGCCATAAGCGTGGGCAGGGCTGTTGGGACCCAGTACTTC,CSAISVGRAVGTQYF,many,-,TRBJ2-5,TRBV20-1
TGCAGTGCAATACGGACTAGCGGCTCCTACGAGCAGTACTTC,CSAIRTSGSYEQYF,many,TRBD2,TRBJ2-7,TRBV20-1
TGTGCCAGCAGCCTTAGCGGGGGGACACTCTACGAGCAGTACTTC,CASSLSGGTLYEQYF,many,TRBD2,TRBJ2-7,TRBV7-2
TGCGCCAGCAGCATCGGGAGGGGGGGCTGGAACACTGAAGCTTTCTTT,CASSIGRGGWNTEAFF,many,-,TRBJ1-1,TRBV5-1
TGTGCCAGCAGCCCCTACACAGATACGCAGTATTTT,CASSPYTDTQYF,many,-,TRBJ2-3,TRBV3-1
TGTGCCAGCAGTTTATGGTCGGATCAAGAGACCCAGTACTTC,CASSLWSDQETQYF,many,-,TRBJ2-5,TRBV28
TGTGCCAGCAGCTTACAGGGAAGCGGCGGAGGTACTGAAGCTTTCTTT,CASSLQGSGGGTEAFF,many,-,TRBJ1-1,TRBV7-8
TGCAGTGCTAGAGTGGAGACAGGGATGCTTGGCTACACCTTC,CSARVETGMLGYTF,many,TRBD1,TRBJ1-2,TRBV20-1
TGCGCCAGCAGCTTGGTCGGGGGGGAGACTGAAGCTTTCTTT,CASSLVGGETEAFF,-,-,TRBJ1-1,TRBV5-1
TGTGCCAGCAGATTCTCCGACAACATGAACACTGAAGCTTTCTTT,CASRFSDNMNTEAFF,many,-,TRBJ1-1,TRBV27
TGCGCCAGCAGCTTGACTAGCCCCTCCATTAGCACAGATACGCAGTATTTT,CASSLTSPSISTDTQYF,many,-,TRBJ2-3,TRBV5-1
TGTGCCAGCAGCCTTAACAATCTAGCGGGAGGGGACGTGCATGAGCAGTTCTTC,CASSLNNLAGGDVHEQFF,many,TRBD2,TRBJ2-1,TRBV7-3
TGTGCCAGCAGTCCGGGACGAAGCAAACACTACGAGCAGTACTTC,CASSPGRSKHYEQYF,many,-,TRBJ2-7,TRBV6-2/TRBV6-3
TGCGCCAGCAGCCAAGCGGGGACTAGCGGGACCAGGGAGCAGTTCTTC,CASSQAGTSGTREQFF,many,TRBD2,TRBJ2-1,TRBV4-1
TGTGCCAGCAGCCAAGAGTTTCTCTTTCTCTTAAGCGGGGGGGCCTACAATGAGCAGTTCTTC,CASSQEFLFLLSGGAYNEQFF,many,TRBD2,TRBJ2-1,TRBV3-1
TGTGCCAGCAGTGAAGCGTCAGGGAACTATGGCTACACCTTC,CASSEASGNYGYTF,many,-,TRBJ1-2,TRBV2
TGCAGTGCTACAAATACTAGATCCCACTCCTACGAGCAGTACTTC,CSATNTRSHSYEQYF,many,-,TRBJ2-7,TRBV20-1
TGTGCCAGCAGTTTCAATGGGGACTATGGCTACACCTTC,CASSFNGDYGYTF,many,-,TRBJ1-2,TRBV27
TGTGCCAGCAGCTACACAGGGGGCGACACCTACGAGCAGTACTTC,CASSYTGGDTYEQYF,many,TRBD1,TRBJ2-7,TRBV11-2
TGCAGTGCTAGTAAAATAGCGGGAGGGACCTACAATGAGCAGTTCTTC,CSASKIAGGTYNEQFF,few,TRBD2,TRBJ2-1,TRBV20-1
TGTGCCAGCAAAGTGGGAGGGACAGGGCAGCAGCCCCAGCATTTT,CASKVGGTGQQPQHF,many,TRBD1,TRBJ1-5,TRBV6-2/TRBV6-3
TGTGCCAGCAGCAGGACAGGGAATTCACCCCTCCACTTT,CASSRTGNSPLHF,many,TRBD1,TRBJ1-6,TRBV6-5
TGCAGTGCTAAGCAAAAGGGGACAGCTACTTATAACTATGGCTACACCTTC,CSAKQKGTATYNYGYTF,many,TRBD1,TRBJ1-2,TRBV20-1
TGCAGTGCTGGAGGTACCGGGACTAACCCAGATACTCAGTATTTT,CSAGGTGTNPDTQYF,-,TRBD2,TRBJ2-3,TRBV20-1
TGTGCCAGCAGCGCCCAGGGGGTTGAAAACACTGAAGCTTTCTTT,CASSAQGVENTEAFF,medium-sized,TRBD1,TRBJ1-1,TRBV9
TGTGCCAGCAGTCCGCAGACGGGCTTAGGCTACACCTTC,CASSPQTGLGYTF,many,-,TRBJ1-2,TRBV12-3/TRBV12-4
TGCAGTGCTGCGGGGGGGCGGAACACCGGGGAGCTGTTTTTT,CSAAGGRNTGELFF,many,TRBD2,TRBJ2-2,TRBV20-1
TGCAGCTGTCGGACTAGCGAGAACACCGGGGAGCTGTTTTTT,CSCRTSENTGELFF,many,TRBD2,TRBJ2-2,TRBV20-1